This passage covers 17 T cell receptor beta chains from one sample sequenced in a study of CD8 T cell repertoires and HIV-1 epitope variants. Antigen specificity for these receptors is unknown. The protocol was immunoSEQ multiplex PCR, while the TCRdb copy is restricted to in-frame clones and leaves out a portion. The repertoire has approximately 5,900 clones, around 70% of them found once; the top ten carry roughly 45%. Material: cultured CD8+ T cells derived from PBMCs. The receptors were gathered from a male donor with HIV.

In this sample, this clone turned up once. V is TRBV7-2 and J is TRBJ2-1, with TRBD2 identical over 8 bases. J was trimmed by 6 bases and V by 1 base; bases with no gene match: 11. This CDR3 is 17 amino acids long. CDR1 and CDR2 from the germline V gene are SGHTA and FQGNSA. CDR3 nucleotides: TGTGCCAGCAGCTTAGAGCCCCGGACTAGCTGGGGCAATGAGCAGTTCTTC. Translated, it gives CASSLEPRTSWGNEQFF.

This chain uses TRBV10-1 with TRBJ2-7, with D tentatively TRBD2 (5 bases). The CDR3 length is 13 residues. V lost 0 bases and J 4 bases, leaving 7 bases between the germline ends. Per the germline V gene, CDR1 is WNHNN and CDR2 is SYGVQD (reference sequence). CDR3 nucleotide sequence: TGCGCCAGCAGTGAGTCGACGGGGTACGAGCAGTACTTC. It specifies CASSESTGYEQYF.

The J gene is TRBJ2-7, the V gene TRBV6-4; 13 nucleotides line up with TRBD2. The V and J ends lost 1 base and 7 bases, in that order; junction bases with no gene match: 13. The CDR3 totals 18 residues. The germline gives CDR1 MRHNA, CDR2 SNTAGT. In DNA, the CDR3 is TGTGCCAGCAGTGACTTCTCACTAGCGGGAGGGCCCTTAGGAGAGCAGTACTTC. Translated: CASSDFSLAGGPLGEQYF.

The chain uses TRBV9 and TRBJ2-3, with unresolved D. V lost 4 bases to trimming and J lost 5 bases, with 11 bases between them. Per germline, CDR1 SGDLS and CDR2 YYNGEE. The CDR3 is 13 residues long. CDR3 nucleotide sequence: TGTGCCAGCAGCCCCGGTTATGGAGATACGCAGTATTTT. As protein: CASSPGYGDTQYF.

The chain joins TRBV28 to TRBJ2-7; possibly TRBD1 or TRBD2 for D (5 bases each). CDR3 length: 14 residues. Looked up from germline, CDR1 is MDHEN and CDR2 is SYDVKM. Trimming took off 2 bases at V and 1 base at J, with 9 bases between the two ends. The CDR3 loop reads CASSLGDGSYEQYF. CDR3 bases: TGTGCCAGCAGTTTAGGGGACGGTTCCTACGAGCAGTACTTC.

CDR3 sequence reads: CASSPGGYETQYF. The CDR3 DNA reads as TGTGCCAGCAGCCCAGGGGGGTACGAGACCCAGTACTTC. V and J are TRBV5-6 and TRBJ2-5; D is possibly TRBD1 (7 bases). Trimming cost V 4 bases and J 5 bases, with 12 bases left between them. The length of the CDR3 is 13 residues. Germline V CDR1 and CDR2: SGHDT, YYEEEE.

The V call is TRBV28, the J call TRBJ2-3, with TRBD2 matching over 15 bases. V lost 6 bases and J lost 5; bases outside the gene matches: 15. The CDR3 sequence is 19 residues long. The V gene's germline CDR1 is MDHEN and CDR2 SYDVKM. CDR3 in amino acids: CASSGDPWTSGRAGDTQYF. CDR3 nucleotides: TGTGCCAGCAGCGGGGACCCATGGACTAGCGGGAGGGCCGGAGATACGCAGTATTTT.

This sequence joins TRBV5-1 and TRBJ2-7; possibly TRBD1 for D (5 bases). Per germline, CDR1 SGHRS and CDR2 YFSETQ. The CDR3 consists of 14 residues. V was trimmed by 0 bases and J by 4 bases, leaving 11 bases between them. The CDR3 loop is CASSLEGMEYEQYF. CDR3 sequence (DNA): TGCGCCAGCAGCTTGGAGGGGATGGAATACGAGCAGTACTTC.

The chain is built from TRBV13 and TRBJ1-3, with D maybe TRBD1 (5 bases). Germline V CDR1 and CDR2: PRHDT, FYEKMQ (reference sequence). The CDR3 extends over 17 amino acids. V was shortened by 5 bases and J by 0 bases, with 17 bases between the two germline ends. The CDR3 DNA follows: TGTGCCAGCAGCGGTGGATTTGGGGCTAGCTCTGGAAACACCATATATTTT. It encodes CASSGGFGASSGNTIYF.

V and J are TRBV11-3 and TRBJ2-5, with 8 bases aligning to TRBD1. CDR3 length: 14 amino acids. Germline CDR1 reads SGHNT; CDR2 reads YENEEA. Unmatched junction bases numbered 2, after V lost 3 bases and J lost 2 bases. The CDR3 loop reads CASSLGTGQETQYF. DNA for the CDR3: TGTGCCAGCAGCTTGGGGACAGGACAAGAGACCCAGTACTTC.

The CDR3 DNA is TGTGCCAGCAGTTTAATAGACGGGGGGGTGGGCGAGACGCAGTATTTT. Its translation: CASSLIDGGVGETQYF. The chain carries TRBV27 and TRBJ2-3, with TRBD2 identical over 8 bases. The CDR3 has 16 amino acids. The germline CDR1 and CDR2 sequences are MNHEY and SMNVEV (reference sequence). V dropped 2 bases and J dropped 9; count of bases not matched to a gene: 13.

The rearrangement uses TRBV6-5 and TRBJ1-1, with D perhaps matching TRBD1 (6 bases). Germline values: CDR1 MNHEY, CDR2 SVGAGI. Trimming took 4 bases from V and 3 from J, leaving 15 bases between them. The CDR3 loop spans 15 amino acids. DNA for the CDR3: TGTGCCAGCAGTTCGGCAGGGGTTTTGGACACTGAAGCTTTCTTT. It specifies CASSSAGVLDTEAFF.

The sample holds a few counts of this clone. The rearrangement links TRBV5-6 to TRBJ2-1; no clear D. Germline V lookup: CDR1 SGHDT, CDR2 YYEEEE. With 2 bases removed from V and 8 bases from J, the gap between germline ends came to 14 bases. CDR3 length: 14 amino acids. The CDR3 sequence is CASSFNLDGYEQFF. The DNA for the CDR3 is TGTGCCAGCAGCTTTAACCTCGACGGCTATGAGCAGTTCTTC.

This clone was found a few times. The rearrangement uses TRBV7-9 and TRBJ2-2; 7 positions agree with TRBD1. Germline values: CDR1 SEHNR, CDR2 FQNEAQ (reference sequence). The CDR3 totals 13 residues. With 4 bases clipped from V and 5 bases from J, the junction kept 1 base outside the gene matches. CDR3 residues: CASSYRGTGELFF. As DNA, the CDR3 is TGTGCCAGCAGCTACAGGGGAACCGGGGAGCTGTTTTTT.

The rearrangement joins TRBV30 to TRBJ2-7, with 7 bases matching TRBD2. This CDR3 contains 13 residues. Germline values: CDR1 GTSNPN, CDR2 SVGIG (reference sequence). With 0 bases clipped from V and 3 bases from J, the junction kept 2 bases outside the gene matches. The CDR3 DNA follows: TGTGCCTGGAGTGTTAGCGGGTACTACGAGCAGTACTTC. This codes for CAWSVSGYYEQYF.

The table lists this clone with a count of one. This chain joins TRBV6-5 and TRBJ2-1; a possible D gene is TRBD1 (6 bases). This CDR3 contains 13 residues. V lost 5 bases and J 6 bases, leaving 11 bases between the germline ends. Germline CDR1 is MNHEY and CDR2 is SVGAGI. The CDR3 loop is CASSKTGFNEQFF. CDR3 coding DNA: TGTGCCAGCAGTAAGACAGGATTCAATGAGCAGTTCTTC.

The chain has TRBV7-2 and TRBJ2-7; D is unresolved. Germline V CDR1 and CDR2: SGHTA, FQGNSA. Trimming removed 3 bases at V and 5 bases at J, with 8 bases between. The CDR3 extends over 12 amino acids. The CDR3 nucleotides are TGTGCCAGCAGCTTTGGGGTTGACGAGCAGTACTTC. Amino acid sequence: CASSFGVDEQYF.